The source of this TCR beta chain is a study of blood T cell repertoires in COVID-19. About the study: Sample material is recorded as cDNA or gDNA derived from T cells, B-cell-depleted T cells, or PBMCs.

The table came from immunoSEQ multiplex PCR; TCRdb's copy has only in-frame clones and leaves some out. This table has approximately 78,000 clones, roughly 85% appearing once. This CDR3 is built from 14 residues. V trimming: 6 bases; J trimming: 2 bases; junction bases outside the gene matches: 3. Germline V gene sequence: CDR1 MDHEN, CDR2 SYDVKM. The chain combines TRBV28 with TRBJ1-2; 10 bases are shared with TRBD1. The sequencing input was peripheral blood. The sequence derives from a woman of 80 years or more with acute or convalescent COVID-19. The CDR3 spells CASRTGQGNYGYTF. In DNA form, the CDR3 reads TGTGCCAGCAGAACGGGACAGGGGAACTATGGCTACACCTTC.